A selection of T cell receptor beta chains follows, all from one sample in a study of response to subunit inactivated influenza vaccine. TCRdb recomputed calls from the RT-PCR reads with MiXCR, one row per CDR3 protein. The sample lists some 540,000 distinct CDR3 sequences; 20% to 25% were seen once. Another study also made use of these data, one on T cells expressing NK-cell markers.

The material was CD4+ T cells sorted from PBMCs, obtained 11 to 12 days after vaccination. The receptors originated from a man in his forties or fifties who received an inactivated influenza vaccine. Both conserved end residues are part of each CDR3. Fields, in order: V gene, J gene, CDR3 protein.

v_gene: TRBV20-1
j_gene: TRBJ1-3
CDR3aa: CSARATGAGNTIYF

v_gene: TRBV20-1
j_gene: TRBJ1-5
CDR3aa: CSAQTGGDQPQHF

v_gene: TRBV7-2
j_gene: TRBJ2-5
CDR3aa: CASSLAPLGTGAQETQYF

v_gene: TRBV9
j_gene: TRBJ2-1
CDR3aa: CASSLGPDFDEQFF

v_gene: TRBV4-3
j_gene: TRBJ1-1
CDR3aa: CASSQDTWDRPNTEAFF

v_gene: TRBV6-1
j_gene: TRBJ2-1
CDR3aa: CASSSGGVGEQFF

v_gene: TRBV20-1
j_gene: TRBJ2-3
CDR3aa: CSARDPTGGAGVTQYF

v_gene: TRBV6-5
j_gene: TRBJ2-3
CDR3aa: CASSYSTGLAGNTDTQYF

v_gene: TRBV12-3/TRBV12-4
j_gene: TRBJ2-1
CDR3aa: CASSDRGGRGEQFF

v_gene: TRBV10-3
j_gene: TRBJ1-5
CDR3aa: CAINAGKNQPQHF

v_gene: TRBV10-1
j_gene: TRBJ2-7
CDR3aa: CASSGWGLHVEQYF

v_gene: TRBV29-1
j_gene: TRBJ2-1
CDR3aa: CSVESYRSYNEQFF

v_gene: TRBV14
j_gene: TRBJ2-7
CDR3aa: CASTTGPTYEQYF